This T cell receptor (beta chain) was recovered during a study of shared clonotypes between healthy human individuals. Notes on this clone: At the DNA level, this CDR3 is encoded by other sequences in the same sample as well.

Per the germline V gene, CDR1 is MNHNS and CDR2 is SASEGT. CDR3 size: 15 residues. V was pared by 0 bases and J by 0 bases, with 9 bases between. CD8 cells classed as naive were CD45RO-negative and positively selected for CCR7, excluding terminally differentiated effector memory CD45RA+ cells. Nashville, Tennessee was home to all donors, who were Caucasian adults. Authors' analysis steps: Owing to the provision of junction-only sequences devoid of quality scores by immunoSEQ, filtering differed. The table came from immunoSEQ multiplex PCR; TCRdb's copy has only in-frame clones and leaves some out. The DNA gave D and trimming, while V, J and clone size come from that table. The sample contains some 2 million clones, about 95% of which appear only once.

Material for sequencing was naive CD8+ T cells sorted from blood. The sequence was collected from a young man in good health. The chain is built from TRBV6-1 and TRBJ2-7; D may be TRBD1 (5 bases). The CDR3: CASSEASGASYEQYF. DNA for the CDR3: TGTGCCAGCAGTGAAGCAAGTGGGGCCTCCTACGAGCAGTACTTC.